These 10 T cell receptor beta chains originate from one sample sequenced in a study of human T cells and chemical hapten exposure. Time point reported: patch test 3, about 24 weeks after DPC sensitization. Stated treatment: therapeutic diphenylcyclopropenone sensitization with weekly scalp DPC. TCRdb independently ran MiXCR on the RACE reads; one entry per CDR3 protein. The data contain 80,000 to 100,000 distinct CDR3 sequences, about 11% of them seen just once; the ten biggest clones take up around 1%. Sequencing was performed on whole blood, taken in connection with sensitization to the hapten diphenylcyclopropenone (DPC). These receptors were taken from a woman aged 25 to 39 with alopecia areata. Some clones in this sample may be carry-over from other donors' samples.

The V call is TRBV28, the J call TRBJ2-5, with TRBD2 matching 13 bases. Germline assignment: CDR1 MDHEN and CDR2 SYDVKM. The CDR3 totals 17 residues. The trim removed 4 bases at V and 5 bases at J, leaving 10 bases unmatched. This CDR3 reads CASSSPTSGGARETQYF. CDR3 in DNA: TGTGCCAGCAGTTCCCCAACTAGCGGGGGGGCCCGTGAGACCCAGTACTTC.

The V and J genes are TRBV5-5 and TRBJ2-7, with D possibly matching TRBD1 (6 bases). V gave up 1 base and J gave up 7 bases, with 18 bases separating them. This CDR3 spans 15 amino acids. Germline CDR1 reads SGHKS; CDR2 reads YYEKEE (reference sequence). CDR3 DNA sequence: TGTGCCAGCAGCTTGTTCCGGGACATAGCTTTGGAGCAGTACGTC. Its translation is CASSLFRDIALEQYV.

In this sample, this clonotype turned up a few times. The V and J genes are TRBV28 and TRBJ1-1, with a tentative D call TRBD1 (6 bases). Germline CDR1 and CDR2: MDHEN and SYDVKM. This CDR3 is 13 amino acids long. Trimming pared 6 bases from V and 1 base from J, leaving 9 bases between. CDR3 amino acids: CASRPGQNTEAFF. The CDR3 nucleotides read TGTGCCAGCAGACCGGGACAGAACACTGAAGCTTTCTTT.

The CDR3 sequence is CSVGTEAFF. The CDR3 DNA reads TGCAGCGTTGGTACTGAAGCTTTCTTT. The V call is TRBV29-1, the J call TRBJ1-1; D is unclear. The CDR3 runs 9 residues. Trimming shortened V by 4 bases and J by 5 bases, and 2 bases separated the two germline ends. From germline, CDR1 is SQVTM and CDR2 ANQGSEA.

At least ten counts were recorded for this clonotype. The rearrangement links TRBV6-2 or TRBV6-3 to TRBJ2-3, with TRBD2 matching over 14 bases. This CDR3 comprises 16 residues. Germline lookup yields CDR1 MNHEY and CDR2 SVGEGT. The J segment lost 8 bases and the V segment lost 6 bases, leaving 10 bases of the junction unmatched. CDR3 in DNA: TGTGCCAGCAGGCCGACTAGCGGGGGGGCCGTAGCTACGCAGTATTTT. Its protein product is CASRPTSGGAVATQYF.

This clonotype was seen at least ten times. This chain joins TRBV6-5 and TRBJ1-1, with TRBD1 identical over 8 bases. Trimming cost V 2 bases and J 4 bases; bases outside gene matches: 0. The CDR3 extends over 13 amino acids. Germline V gene lookup returns CDR1 MNHEY and CDR2 SVGAGI. This CDR3 reads CASSYDRGTEAFF. The DNA of the CDR3 is TGTGCCAGCAGTTACGACAGGGGCACTGAAGCTTTCTTT.

Concerning this clonotype itself: This may be a read error, as it is one base from a much larger clone. This chain connects TRBV11-2 to TRBJ2-5; TRBD1 or TRBD2 may be the D gene (5 bases each). V was clipped by 5 bases and J by 5 bases, with 15 bases between them. Germline V gene lookup returns CDR1 SGHAT and CDR2 FQNNGV. The CDR3 consists of 14 residues. CDR3 residues: CASSPSKEGETQYF. CDR3 coding DNA: TGTGCCAGCAGCCCATCTAAAGAGGGGGAGACCCAGTACTTC.

This clonotype was counted ten times or more. This chain uses TRBV4-1 with TRBJ2-7, with TRBD1 matching 11 bases. V lost 1 base, J lost 2 bases, and 7 bases stayed unmatched. Per the germline V gene, CDR1 is MGHRA and CDR2 is YSYEKL. This CDR3 is 17 amino acids long. The CDR3 DNA reads TGCGCCAGCAGCCAAGCGACCGGGACAGGGGGTCCCTACGAGCAGTACGTC. It encodes CASSQATGTGGPYEQYV.

V and J are TRBV29-1 and TRBJ1-2; 9 nucleotides agree with TRBD1. Looked up from germline, CDR1 is SQVTM and CDR2 is ANQGSEA. Trimming took 7 bases from V and 8 from J; bases not matched to a gene: 11. The length of the CDR3 is 13 residues. DNA for the CDR3: TGCAGCGCGGGCGGACAGGGGTTTTTGGGCTACACCTTC. Its protein product is CSAGGQGFLGYTF.

This clonotype was seen many times. In DNA form, the CDR3 reads TGCAGTGCTAGTAAGGGGGGGAACACTGAAGCTTTCTTT. Encoded protein: CSASKGGNTEAFF. The rearrangement links TRBV20-1 to TRBJ1-1, with D perhaps TRBD1 (6 bases). V was cut by 3 bases and J by 1 base, with 9 bases left in between. CDR3 length equals 13 residues. The V gene's germline CDR1 is DFQATT and CDR2 SNEGSKA (reference sequence).